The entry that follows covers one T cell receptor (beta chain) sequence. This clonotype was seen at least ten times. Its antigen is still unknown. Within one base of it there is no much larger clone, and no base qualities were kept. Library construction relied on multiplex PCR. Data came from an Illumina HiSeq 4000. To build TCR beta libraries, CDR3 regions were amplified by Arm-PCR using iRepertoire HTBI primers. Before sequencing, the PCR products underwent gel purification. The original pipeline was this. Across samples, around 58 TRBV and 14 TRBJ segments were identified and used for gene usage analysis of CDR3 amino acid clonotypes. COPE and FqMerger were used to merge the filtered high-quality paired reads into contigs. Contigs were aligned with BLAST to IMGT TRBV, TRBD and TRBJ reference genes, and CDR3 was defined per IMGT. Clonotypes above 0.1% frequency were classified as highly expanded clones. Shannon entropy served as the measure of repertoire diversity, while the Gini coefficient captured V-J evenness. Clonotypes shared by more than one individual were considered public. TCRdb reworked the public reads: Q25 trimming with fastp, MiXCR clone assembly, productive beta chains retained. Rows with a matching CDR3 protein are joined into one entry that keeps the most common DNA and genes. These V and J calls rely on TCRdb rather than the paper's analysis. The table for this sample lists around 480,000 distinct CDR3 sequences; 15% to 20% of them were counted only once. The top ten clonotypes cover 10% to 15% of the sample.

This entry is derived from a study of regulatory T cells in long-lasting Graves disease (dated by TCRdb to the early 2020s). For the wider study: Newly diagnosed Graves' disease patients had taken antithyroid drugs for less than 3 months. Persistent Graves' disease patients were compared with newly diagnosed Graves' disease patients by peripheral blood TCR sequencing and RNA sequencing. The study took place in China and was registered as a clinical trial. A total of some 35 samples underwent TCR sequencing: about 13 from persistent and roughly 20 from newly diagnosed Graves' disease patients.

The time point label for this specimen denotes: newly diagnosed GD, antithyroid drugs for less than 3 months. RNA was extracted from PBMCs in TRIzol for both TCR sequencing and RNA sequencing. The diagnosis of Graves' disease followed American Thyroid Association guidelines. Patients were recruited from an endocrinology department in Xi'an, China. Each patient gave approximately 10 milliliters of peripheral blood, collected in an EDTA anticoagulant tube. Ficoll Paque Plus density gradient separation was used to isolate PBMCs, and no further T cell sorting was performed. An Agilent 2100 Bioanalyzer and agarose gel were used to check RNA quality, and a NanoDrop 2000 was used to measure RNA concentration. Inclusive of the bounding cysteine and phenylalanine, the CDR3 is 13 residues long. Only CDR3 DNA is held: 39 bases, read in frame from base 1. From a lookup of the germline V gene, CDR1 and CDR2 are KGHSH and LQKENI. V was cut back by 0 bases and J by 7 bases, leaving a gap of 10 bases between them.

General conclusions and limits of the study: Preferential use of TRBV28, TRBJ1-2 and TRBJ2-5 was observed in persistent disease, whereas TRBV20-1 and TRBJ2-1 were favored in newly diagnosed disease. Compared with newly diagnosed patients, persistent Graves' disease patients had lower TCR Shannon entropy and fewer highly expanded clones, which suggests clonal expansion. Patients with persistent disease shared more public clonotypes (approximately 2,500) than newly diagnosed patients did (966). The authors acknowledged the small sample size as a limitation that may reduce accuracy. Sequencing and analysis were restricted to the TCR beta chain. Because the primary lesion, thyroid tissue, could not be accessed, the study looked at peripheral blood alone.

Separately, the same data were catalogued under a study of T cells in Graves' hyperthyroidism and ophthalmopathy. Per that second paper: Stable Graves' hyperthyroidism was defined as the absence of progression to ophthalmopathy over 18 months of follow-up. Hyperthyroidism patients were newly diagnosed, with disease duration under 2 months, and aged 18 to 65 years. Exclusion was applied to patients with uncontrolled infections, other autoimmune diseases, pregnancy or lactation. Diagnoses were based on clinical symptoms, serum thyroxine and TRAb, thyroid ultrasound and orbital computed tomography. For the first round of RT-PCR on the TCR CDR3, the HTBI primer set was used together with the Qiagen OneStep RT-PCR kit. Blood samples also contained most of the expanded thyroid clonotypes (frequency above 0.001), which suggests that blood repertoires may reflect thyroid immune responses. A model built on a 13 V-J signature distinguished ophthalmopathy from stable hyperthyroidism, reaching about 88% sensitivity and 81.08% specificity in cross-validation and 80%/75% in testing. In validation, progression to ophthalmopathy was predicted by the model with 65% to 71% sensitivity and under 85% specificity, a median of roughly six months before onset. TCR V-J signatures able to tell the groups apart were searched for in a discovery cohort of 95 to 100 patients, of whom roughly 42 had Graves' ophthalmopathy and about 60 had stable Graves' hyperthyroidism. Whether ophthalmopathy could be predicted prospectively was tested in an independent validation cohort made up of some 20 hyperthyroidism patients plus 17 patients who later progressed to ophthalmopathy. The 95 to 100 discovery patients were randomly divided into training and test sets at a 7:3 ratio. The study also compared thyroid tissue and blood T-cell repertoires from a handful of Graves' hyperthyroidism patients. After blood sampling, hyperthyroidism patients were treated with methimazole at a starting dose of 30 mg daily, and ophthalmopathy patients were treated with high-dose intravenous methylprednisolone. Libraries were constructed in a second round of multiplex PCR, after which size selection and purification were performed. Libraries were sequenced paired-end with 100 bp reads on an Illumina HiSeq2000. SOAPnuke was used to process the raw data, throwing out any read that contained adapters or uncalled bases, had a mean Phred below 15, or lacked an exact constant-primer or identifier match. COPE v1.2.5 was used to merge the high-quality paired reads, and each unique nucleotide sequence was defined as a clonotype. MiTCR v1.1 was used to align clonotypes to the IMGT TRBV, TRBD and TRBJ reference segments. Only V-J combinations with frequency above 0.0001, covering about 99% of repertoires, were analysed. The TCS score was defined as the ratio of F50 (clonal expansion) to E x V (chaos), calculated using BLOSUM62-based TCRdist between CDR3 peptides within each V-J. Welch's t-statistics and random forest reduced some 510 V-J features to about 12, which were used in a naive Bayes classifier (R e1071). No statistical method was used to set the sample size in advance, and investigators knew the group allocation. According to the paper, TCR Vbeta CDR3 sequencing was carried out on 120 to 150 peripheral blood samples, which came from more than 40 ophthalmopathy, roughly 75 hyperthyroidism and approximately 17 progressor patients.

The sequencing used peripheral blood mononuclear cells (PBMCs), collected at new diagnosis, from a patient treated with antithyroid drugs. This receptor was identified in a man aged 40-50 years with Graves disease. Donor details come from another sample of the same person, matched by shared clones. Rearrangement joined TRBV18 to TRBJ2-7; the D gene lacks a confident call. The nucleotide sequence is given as TGTGCCAGCTCACCACCTAACTCCTTGGAGCAGTACTTC. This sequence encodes CASSPPNSLEQYF. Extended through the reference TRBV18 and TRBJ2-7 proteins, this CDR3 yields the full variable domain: NAGVMQNPRHLVRRRGQEARLRCSPMKGHSHVYWYRQLPEEGLKFMVYLQKENIIDESGMPKERFSAEFPKEGPSILRIQQVVRGDSAAYFCASSPPNSLEQYFGPGTRLTVT.